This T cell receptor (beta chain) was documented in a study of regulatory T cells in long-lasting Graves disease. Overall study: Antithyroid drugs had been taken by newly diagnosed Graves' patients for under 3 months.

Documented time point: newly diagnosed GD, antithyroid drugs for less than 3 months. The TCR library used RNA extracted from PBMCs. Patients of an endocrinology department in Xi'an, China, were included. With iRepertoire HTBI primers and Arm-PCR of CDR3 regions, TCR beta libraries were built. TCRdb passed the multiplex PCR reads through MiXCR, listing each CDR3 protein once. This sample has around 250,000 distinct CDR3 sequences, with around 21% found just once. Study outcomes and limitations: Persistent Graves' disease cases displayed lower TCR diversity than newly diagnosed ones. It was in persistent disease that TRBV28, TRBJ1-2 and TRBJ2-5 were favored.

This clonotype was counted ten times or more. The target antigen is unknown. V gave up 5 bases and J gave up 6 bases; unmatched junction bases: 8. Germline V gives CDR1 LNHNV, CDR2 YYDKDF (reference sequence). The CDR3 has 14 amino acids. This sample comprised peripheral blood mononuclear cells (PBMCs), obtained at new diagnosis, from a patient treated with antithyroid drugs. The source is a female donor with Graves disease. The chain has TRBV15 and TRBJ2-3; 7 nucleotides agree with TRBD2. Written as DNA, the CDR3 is TGTGCCACCAGCCGAGCGGGGCGTGTTGATACGCAGTATTTT. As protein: CATSRAGRVDTQYF.